The clone carrying this TCR beta chain has more than one count but fewer than ten. Its antigen remains unidentified. The data are from a study of type 1 regulatory T cells. Overall study: An in vitro protocol generated T-allo10, a Tr1-enriched, alloantigen-specific CD4 T cell product. Notes on the study in general: Type 1 regulatory T cells had a more restricted TCR repertoire than non-type 1 regulatory T cells.

This CDR3 is 16 amino acids long. CDR1 and CDR2 (germline): ENHRY, SYGVKD. The trim removed 5 bases at V and 7 bases at J, leaving 14 bases unmatched. TCRdb re-called the reads with MiXCR, one entry per CDR3 protein. In the table there are tens of thousands of distinct CDR3 sequences, less than 25% of which are singletons. This sequence was found in a human donor in good health. This chain connects TRBV10-3 to TRBJ2-5, with 9 positions matching TRBD1. The material sequenced was cultured type 1 regulatory T (Tr1) cells, either the whole culture or a sorted fraction (not recorded which). The DNA for the CDR3 is TGTGCCATCAGTCCACAGGGGGCCGACGTAGGTGGGACCCAGTACTTC. It specifies CAISPQGADVGGTQYF.